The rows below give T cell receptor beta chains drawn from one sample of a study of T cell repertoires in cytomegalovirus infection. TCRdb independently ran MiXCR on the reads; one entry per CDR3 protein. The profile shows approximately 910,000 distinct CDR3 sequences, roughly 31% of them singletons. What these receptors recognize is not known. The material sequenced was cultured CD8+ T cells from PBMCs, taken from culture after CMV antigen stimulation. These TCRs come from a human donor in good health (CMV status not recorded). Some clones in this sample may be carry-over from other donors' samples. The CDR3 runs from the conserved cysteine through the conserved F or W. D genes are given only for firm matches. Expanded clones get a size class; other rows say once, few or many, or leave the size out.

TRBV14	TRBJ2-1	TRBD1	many	TGTGCCAGCAGCTTAACATGGACAGGCTTCTACAATGAGCAGTTCTTC	CASSLTWTGFYNEQFF
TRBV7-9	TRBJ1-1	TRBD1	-	TGTGCCAGCAGCCATGGACAGGGATCCACTGAAACTTTCTTT	CASSHGQGSTETFF
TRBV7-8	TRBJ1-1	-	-	TGTGCCAGCAGCCCGGGGACAAATGAAGCTTTCTTT	CASSPGTNEAFF
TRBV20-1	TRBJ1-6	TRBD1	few	TGCAGTGCCCGACAGGGCGGGGATTCACCCCTCCACTTT	CSARQGGDSPLHF
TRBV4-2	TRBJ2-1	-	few	TGTGCCAGCAGCCAAGATCATGTGACTAAGCCCTACAATGAGCAGTTCTTC	CASSQDHVTKPYNEQFF
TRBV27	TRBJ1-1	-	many	TGTGCCAGCAGTTTAGGGCGAGGAGCCTACACTGAAGCTTTCTTT	CASSLGRGAYTEAFF
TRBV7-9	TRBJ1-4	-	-	TGTGCCAGCAGCTTAGCGGACTTAGCTCTGTTTTTT	CASSLADLALFF
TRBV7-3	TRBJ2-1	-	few	TGTGCCAGCAGCTTAGAAGACGGTGTGGTCTACAATGAGCAGTTCTTC	CASSLEDGVVYNEQFF
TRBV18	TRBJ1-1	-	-	TGTGCCAGCTCACCTTCTCAGGGACACCGATCCACTGAAGCTTTCTTT	CASSPSQGHRSTEAFF
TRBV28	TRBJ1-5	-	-	TGTGCCAGCAGCCCAGTACGGTATAGCAATCAGCCCCAGCATTTT	CASSPVRYSNQPQHF
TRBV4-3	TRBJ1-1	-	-	TGCGCCAGCAACCAAGAGCTGGCCGCGGACACTGAAGCTTTCTTT	CASNQELAADTEAFF
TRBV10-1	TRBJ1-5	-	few	TGCGCCAGCAGTTGTTCAGGCAAGGCCAAAGATCAGCCCCAGCATTTT	CASSCSGKAKDQPQHF
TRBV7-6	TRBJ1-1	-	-	TGTGCCAGCAGCTTAGGACAGCTAAAGGAAGCTTTCTTT	CASSLGQLKEAFF
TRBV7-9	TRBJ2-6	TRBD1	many	TGTGCCAGCAGCTCCCCAGGGGGCGCATATGGGGCCAACGTCCTGACTTTC	CASSSPGGAYGANVLTF
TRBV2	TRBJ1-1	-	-	TGTGCCAGCCCTCGGGGAAAGACTGAAGCTTTCTTT	CASPRGKTEAFF
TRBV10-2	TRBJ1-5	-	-	TGCGCCAGCAGTGAGTGGGCAGAGAGCAATCAGCCCCAGCATTTT	CASSEWAESNQPQHF
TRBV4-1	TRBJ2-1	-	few	TGCGCCAGCAGCCGGGCCGGTTCCTACAATGAGCAGTTCTTC	CASSRAGSYNEQFF
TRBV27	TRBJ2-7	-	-	TGTGCCAACAGTTTGGGCAGGGATGGGCGGTACGAGCAGTACTTC	CANSLGRDGRYEQYF
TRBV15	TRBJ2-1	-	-	TGTGCCACCAGCAGAGTGCCGGAATCCTACAATGAGCAGTTCTTC	CATSRVPESYNEQFF
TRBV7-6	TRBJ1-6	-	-	TGTGCCAGCAGCTTAGCGCTAATACGGGGGACCACGGCCGATTATAATTCACCCCTCCACTTT	CASSLALIRGTTADYNSPLHF
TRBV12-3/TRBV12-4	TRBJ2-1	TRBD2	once	TGTGCCAACAGTTTTTTCGCGGGGGGGCCAGGGAATGAGCAGTTCTTC	CANSFFAGGPGNEQFF
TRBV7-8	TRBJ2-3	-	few	TGTGCCAGCAGCCTTAGCATGGGCACAGATACGCAGTATTTT	CASSLSMGTDTQYF
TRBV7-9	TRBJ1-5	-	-	TGTGCCAGCAGCTTAACCCCGGCGGGCCAGCCCCAGCATTTT	CASSLTPAGQPQHF
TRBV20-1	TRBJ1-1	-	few	TGCAGTGCTAGAGAGCTAAGGACGGGGAACACTGAAGCTTTCTTT	CSARELRTGNTEAFF
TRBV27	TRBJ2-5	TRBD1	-	TGTGCCAGCAGTTTCGACAGGGGGTATGAGACCCAGTACTTC	CASSFDRGYETQYF
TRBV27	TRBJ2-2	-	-	TGTGCCAGCAGTTTATCGGTAGGGGAAGCCGGCCCGCCGGCCGCCGGGGAGCTGTTTTTT	CASSLSVGEAGPPAAGELFF
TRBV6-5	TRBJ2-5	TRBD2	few	TGTGCCAGCAGTCCAGCGGGAGACCTAGAGACCCAGTACTTC	CASSPAGDLETQYF
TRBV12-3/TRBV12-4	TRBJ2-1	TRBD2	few	TGTGCCAGCAGTTCAAGCGGGGTCTCCTACAATGAGCAGTTCTTC	CASSSSGVSYNEQFF
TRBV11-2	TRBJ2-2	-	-	TGTGCCAGCAGCTTAAGATCAGGCACCACCGGGGAGCTGTTTTTT	CASSLRSGTTGELFF
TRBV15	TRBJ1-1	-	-	TGTGCCACCAGCAGAGATAAAAGGGAAAGAACTGAAGCTTTCTTT	CATSRDKRERTEAFF
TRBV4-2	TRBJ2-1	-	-	TGTGCCAGCAGCCAAGATCCCCCCGGTCCCCCATGCTTC	CASSQDPPGPPCF
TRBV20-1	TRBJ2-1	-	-	TGCAGTGCTATTGACACGTTCAGCTCCTACAATGAGCAGTTCTTC	CSAIDTFSSYNEQFF
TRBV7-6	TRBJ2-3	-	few	TGTGCCAGCAGCTTAGGGGGACAAACACGAGATACGCAGTATTTT	CASSLGGQTRDTQYF
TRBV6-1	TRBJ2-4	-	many	TGTGCCAGCAGTGAAGTTCCGGGGGCATCGAACATTCAGTACTTC	CASSEVPGASNIQYF
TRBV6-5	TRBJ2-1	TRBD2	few	TGTGCCAGCAGTCCTCCCTTGACTAGCGGGGGGGCTTCCTACAATGAGCAGTTCTTC	CASSPPLTSGGASYNEQFF
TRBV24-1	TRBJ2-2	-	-	TGTGCCACCAGCGACCCGGACACCTCGAACACCGGGGAGCTGTTTTTT	CATSDPDTSNTGELFF
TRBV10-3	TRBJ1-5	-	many	TGTGCCATCAGTAACCCGGACTTTAGCAATCAGCCCCAGCATTTT	CAISNPDFSNQPQHF
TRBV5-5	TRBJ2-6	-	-	TGTGCCAGCAGCTTGGAAGTGAACTCTGGGGCCAACGTCCTGACTTTC	CASSLEVNSGANVLTF
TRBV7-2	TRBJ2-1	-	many	TGTGCCAGCAGCCTCGGACCGGCTGACGAGCAGTTCTTC	CASSLGPADEQFF
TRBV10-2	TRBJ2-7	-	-	TGCGCCAGCAGTGAGTTGCAGGGGGGCTACGAGCAGTACTTC	CASSELQGGYEQYF
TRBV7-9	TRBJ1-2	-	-	TGTGCCAGCAGCCCCGCAGGTCGCTATGGCTACACCTTC	CASSPAGRYGYTF
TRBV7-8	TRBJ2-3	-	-	TGTGCCAGCAGCCCCCGGCAAACGGGAGACACAGATACGCAGTATTTT	CASSPRQTGDTDTQYF
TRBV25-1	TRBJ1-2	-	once	TGTGCCAGCAGTGAATATTGGACGGACTATGGCTACACCTTC	CASSEYWTDYGYTF
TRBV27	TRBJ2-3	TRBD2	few	TGTGCCAGCAGTCCCCGATTACTAGCGGGGGGGCCGGGTTATACGCAGTATTTT	CASSPRLLAGGPGYTQYF
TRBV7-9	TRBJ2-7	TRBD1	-	TGTGCCAGCACCCCCGGGACAGGGGTCAGCCCGAGCCCCTACGAGCAGTACTTC	CASTPGTGVSPSPYEQYF
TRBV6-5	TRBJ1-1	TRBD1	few	TGTGCCAGCAGTTCGGCGGTAGGGACAGCGAACACTGAAGCTTTCTTT	CASSSAVGTANTEAFF
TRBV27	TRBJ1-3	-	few	TGTGCCAGCAGTCCCCGTCAACCGGGTCATGGAAACACCATATATTTT	CASSPRQPGHGNTIYF
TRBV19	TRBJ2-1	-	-	TGTGCCGTAGGAACCTACAATGAGCAGTTCTTC	CAVGTYNEQFF
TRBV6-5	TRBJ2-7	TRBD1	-	TGTGCCAGCAGTTACGGGGCCGGGACAGTTACTTACGAGCAGTACTTC	CASSYGAGTVTYEQYF
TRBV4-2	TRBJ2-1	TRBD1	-	TGTGCCAGCAAAACAGGGGGGCGGTACAATGAGCAGTTCTTC	CASKTGGRYNEQFF
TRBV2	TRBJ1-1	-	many	TGTGCCAGCAGCGACTATGACACAGGACCAAACACTGAAGCTTTCTTT	CASSDYDTGPNTEAFF
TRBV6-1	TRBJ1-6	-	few	TGTGCCAGCAGTTCCCAATGGTTGAGGAACTCCTATAATTCACCCCTCCACTTT	CASSSQWLRNSYNSPLHF